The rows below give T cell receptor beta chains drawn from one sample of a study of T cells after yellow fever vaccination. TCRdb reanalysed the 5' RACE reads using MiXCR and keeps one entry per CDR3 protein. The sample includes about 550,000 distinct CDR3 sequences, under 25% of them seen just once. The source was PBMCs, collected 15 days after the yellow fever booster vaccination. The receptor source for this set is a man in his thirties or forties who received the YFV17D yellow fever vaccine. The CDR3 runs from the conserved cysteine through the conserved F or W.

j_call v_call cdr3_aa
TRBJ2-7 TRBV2 CASGGTPYEQYF
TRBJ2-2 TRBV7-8 CASSSLRAETRQKAGELFF
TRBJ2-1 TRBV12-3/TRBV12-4 CASSKSTGTYNEQFF
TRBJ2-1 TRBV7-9 CAISLEGIGYNEQFF
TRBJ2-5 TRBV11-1 CASSARTSAQETQYF
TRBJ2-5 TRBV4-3 CASSPNGGKETQYF
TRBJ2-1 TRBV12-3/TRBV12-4 CASSILAAHYYNEQFF
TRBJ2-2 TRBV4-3 CASSQAEQRPRGTGELFF
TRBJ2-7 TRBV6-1 CASSIAGVSYEQYF
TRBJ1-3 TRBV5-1 CASSLAANSGNTIYF
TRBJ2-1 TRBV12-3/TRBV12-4 CASSLTRGVIEQFF
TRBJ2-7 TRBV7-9 CASSPGRAGYEQYF
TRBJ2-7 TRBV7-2 CASSLGLDEQYF
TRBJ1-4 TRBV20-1 CSAVRGDNEKLFF
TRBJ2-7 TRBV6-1 CAVRKRPGYEQYF
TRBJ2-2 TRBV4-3 CASSQDKLERHGGTGELFF
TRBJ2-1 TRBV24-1 CATSDQASGTSYNEQFF
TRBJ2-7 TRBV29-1 CSVESGIGSYEQYF
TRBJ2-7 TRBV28 CASSSAGTSDYEQYF
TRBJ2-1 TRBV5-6 CASSLAGGEGEQFF
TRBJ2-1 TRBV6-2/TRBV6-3 CASSQGSREQFF
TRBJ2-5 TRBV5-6 CASSYRGLGREQTTQYF
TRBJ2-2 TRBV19 CASLRTGNTGELFF
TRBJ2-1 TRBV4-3 CASSQERTSGGLEQFF
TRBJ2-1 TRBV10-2 CASVGTSGGEQFF
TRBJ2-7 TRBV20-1 CSPKGNEQYF
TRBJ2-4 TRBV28 CASSLVDRGQDIQYF
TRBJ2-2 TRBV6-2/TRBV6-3 CASRLAVNTGELFF
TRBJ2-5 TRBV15 CATSSELQGWETQYF
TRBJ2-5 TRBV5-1 CASSRGGTGGYETQYF
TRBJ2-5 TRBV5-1 CASSLALANRGIRSETQYF
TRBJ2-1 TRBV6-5 CASSYSGQALNEQFF
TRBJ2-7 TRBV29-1 CSVAERSYEQYF
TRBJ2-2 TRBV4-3 CASSPDLTGELFF
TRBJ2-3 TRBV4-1 CASSQELMGGRAGRTDTQYF
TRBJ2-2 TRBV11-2 CASSPREGAGDLTGELFF
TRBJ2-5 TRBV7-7 CASSQGQVGQETQYF
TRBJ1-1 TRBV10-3 CATLQGGTNTEAFF
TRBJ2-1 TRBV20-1 CSARDPGLAGYNEQFF
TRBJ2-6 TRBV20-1 CSAPVEGSGANVLTF
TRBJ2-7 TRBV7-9 CASSSSSDYEQYF
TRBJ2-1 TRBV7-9 CASSLSRGVYNEQFF
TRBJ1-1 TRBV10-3 CAISDGGTEAFF
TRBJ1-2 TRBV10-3 CAISESEGEAYGYTF
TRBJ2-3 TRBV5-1 CASNPGTGSLTDTQYF
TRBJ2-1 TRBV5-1 CASSWAGTSGNEQFF
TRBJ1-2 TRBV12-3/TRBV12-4 CASSPSGLYGYTF
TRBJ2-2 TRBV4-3 CASSQDALLTGELFF
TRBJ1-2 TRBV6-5 CASSYSIQLNYGYTF
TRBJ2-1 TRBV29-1 CSVASSGNPYNEQFF
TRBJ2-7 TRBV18 CASSPRDALPGEQYF
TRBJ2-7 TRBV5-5 CASSSREGTGSHEQYF